The 26 T cell receptor beta chains presented below share a single source sample, sequenced in a study of T cell responses to AZD1222 COVID-19 vaccine. The protocol was immunoSEQ multiplex PCR, while the TCRdb copy is restricted to in-frame clones and leaves out a portion. The data contain about 57,000 clones, around 85% of them seen just once; the ten biggest clones take up 16%. The starting material was peripheral blood, obtained on day 0 of AZD1222 vaccination. The source is an adult in good health.

V gene TRBV7-9 combines with J gene TRBJ2-3; no reliable D call. CDR3 size: 13 residues. Trimming cost V 4 bases and J 3 bases, with 8 bases left between them. Germline V gene sequence: CDR1 SEHNR, CDR2 FQNEAQ (reference sequence). The CDR3 region is CASSYKVTDTQYF. The DNA of the CDR3 is TGTGCCAGCAGCTATAAGGTTACAGATACGCAGTATTTT.

This chain connects TRBV29-1 to TRBJ2-7; no firm D call. Germline V gene data show CDR1 as SQVTM and CDR2 as ANQGSEA. This CDR3 has 11 residues. Trimming removed 5 bases from V and 2 bases from J, with 7 bases in between. The DNA of the CDR3 is TGCAGCGTTCGAGCCACCTACGAGCAGTACTTC. The encoded protein is CSVRATYEQYF.

The chain uses TRBV30 and TRBJ2-1, with TRBD1 as a possible D gene (5 bases). The CDR3 is made up of 14 amino acids. The germline V gene has CDR1 GTSNPN and CDR2 SVGIG (reference sequence). V was cut by 5 bases and J by 4 bases, with 15 bases left in between. The CDR3 coding sequence is TGTGCCTGGCAGGGAACCAGGAGTTACAATGAGCAGTTCTTC. It is translated as CAWQGTRSYNEQFF.

The CDR3 here is CASSPQETQYF. The CDR3 region has the DNA TGTGCCAGCTCACCGCAAGAGACCCAGTACTTC. The chain uses TRBV18 and TRBJ2-5; no definite D call. CDR1 KGHSH and CDR2 LQKENI come from the germline V gene. The CDR3 has 11 residues. V lost 3 bases, J lost 2 bases, and 1 base lay in between. Filled out from reference TRBV18 and TRBJ2-5, the complete variable domain reads NAGVMQNPRHLVRRRGQEARLRCSPMKGHSHVYWYRQLPEEGLKFMVYLQKENIIDESGMPKERFSAEFPKEGPSILRIQQVVRGDSAAYFCASSPQETQYFGPGTRLLVL.

V is TRBV19 and J is TRBJ1-4, with a tentative D call TRBD1 (6 bases). The CDR3 consists of 18 residues. Trimming pared 1 base from V and 8 bases from J, leaving 23 bases between. Germline CDR1 reads LNHDA; CDR2 reads SQIVND (reference sequence). The CDR3 DNA sequence: TGTGCCAGTAGTATAGCAGGGGTCAAACCCCCACCTCGAGAAAAACTGTTTTTT. Translating gives CASSIAGVKPPPREKLFF.

As for this clone: Distinct nucleotide sequences in the sample also encode this CDR3. The gene calls are TRBV9 and TRBJ2-7; D is unclear. Between the trimmed V and J ends, which lost 0 bases and 0 bases, there was a span of 4 bases. This CDR3 contains 13 residues. Germline assignment: CDR1 SGDLS and CDR2 YYNGEE. CDR3 region: CASSVGVSYEQYF. CDR3 bases: TGTGCCAGCAGCGTAGGAGTCTCCTACGAGCAGTACTTC.

This sequence joins TRBV28 and TRBJ2-1, with D uncertain. Trimming left V 6 bases short and J 0 bases short, with 9 bases between. The germline V gene has CDR1 MDHEN and CDR2 SYDVKM. The CDR3 sequence is 14 residues long. The CDR3 loop reads CASSDSSSYNEQFF. The CDR3 DNA reads TGTGCCAGCAGCGACTCGAGCTCCTACAATGAGCAGTTCTTC.

The chain links TRBV5-1 to TRBJ1-1; D might be TRBD1 (5 bases). The V end was cut by 2 bases, the J end by 7 bases, with 12 bases between. Germline values: CDR1 SGHRS, CDR2 YFSETQ. CDR3 size: 13 residues. CDR3 sequence (DNA): TGCGCCAGCAGCTTTGCGAATCAGGGTGAAGCTTTCTTT. Protein product: CASSFANQGEAFF.

The V call is TRBV6-6, the J call TRBJ2-1, with 11 bases matching TRBD2. CDR3 size: 15 residues. V lost 6 bases, J lost 5 bases, and 6 bases stayed unmatched. Looked up from germline, CDR1 is MNHNY and CDR2 is SVGAGI (reference sequence). This CDR3 is CASSPGTSGNNEQFF. The CDR3 bases are TGTGCCAGCAGCCCCGGGACTAGCGGTAACAATGAGCAGTTCTTC.

A remark on this clone: At one end, the junction sequence differs from germline, possibly due to a read error. This rearrangement joins TRBV27 to TRBJ2-6; D possibly corresponds to TRBD2 (5 bases). CDR1 MNHEY and CDR2 SMNVEV come from the germline V gene (reference sequence). This CDR3 has 16 amino acids. In DNA form, the CDR3 reads TGTGCCTGCAGTCCCGAGCGGCCCTCTGGGGCCAACGTCCTGACTTTC. Its translation is CACSPERPSGANVLTF.

This chain connects TRBV6-5 to TRBJ1-5, with TRBD1 matching over 10 bases. Unmatched junction bases numbered 5, after V lost 0 bases and J lost 6 bases. The germline CDR1 and CDR2 sequences are MNHEY and SVGAGI. The CDR3 has 16 amino acids. The CDR3: CASSYSGTGVRQPQHF. The CDR3, as DNA: TGTGCCAGCAGTTACTCCGGGACAGGGGTTCGTCAGCCCCAGCATTTT.

The chain employs TRBV25-1 and TRBJ2-7, with 7 bases aligning to TRBD2. Per the germline V gene, CDR1 is MGHDK and CDR2 is SYGVNS. The CDR3 covers 13 residues. Trimming took 7 bases from V and 0 from J; bases not matched to a gene: 3. The CDR3 spells CASKAGDSYEQYF. CDR3 DNA: TGTGCCAGCAAGGCGGGGGACTCCTACGAGCAGTACTTC.

The chain carries TRBV29-1 and TRBJ2-1; 11 positions agree with TRBD2. V lost 7 bases to trimming and J lost 7 bases; unmatched junction nucleotides: 9. CDR3 size: 14 residues. Germline CDR1 is SQVTM and CDR2 is ANQGSEA. CDR3 sequence reads: CSGASGTSGNEQFF. The DNA of the CDR3 is TGCAGCGGAGCCAGTGGGACTAGCGGAAATGAGCAGTTCTTC.

The chain carries TRBV27 and TRBJ2-7, with D perhaps TRBD2 (5 bases). Germline V gene sequence: CDR1 MNHEY, CDR2 SMNVEV (reference sequence). The germline V and J ends were trimmed by 6 bases and 5 bases, with 14 bases remaining between them. This CDR3 is 13 amino acids long. The CDR3 nucleotides read TGTGCCAGCAGCCTAAGGGAGTGGAACGAGCAGTACTTC. This gives the protein CASSLREWNEQYF.

This clone was picked up a small number of times. The chain links TRBV28 to TRBJ1-6; TRBD1 matches at 9 bases. This CDR3 is 14 amino acids long. CDR1 is MDHEN, CDR2 SYDVKM, per germline. V shed 6 bases, J shed 9 bases, and the junction held 6 bases outside the gene matches. The CDR3 here is CASRAGQGSSPLHF. The CDR3 DNA sequence: TGTGCCAGCAGAGCCGGACAGGGGAGTTCACCCCTCCACTTT.

The chain is built from TRBV28 and TRBJ1-2, with TRBD1 matching over 8 bases. This CDR3 has 15 amino acids. The germline CDR1 and CDR2 sequences are MDHEN and SYDVKM. V lost 2 bases and J lost 5; bases outside the gene matches: 7. The DNA of the CDR3 is TGTGCCAGCAGTTTACCAGGGGGCCTTAATTATGGCTACACCTTC. Translation gives CASSLPGGLNYGYTF.

The rearrangement links TRBV21-1 to TRBJ2-3; the table's D call, TRBD1, was not checked against the DNA. TRBV21-1 is a listed pseudogene. The CDR3 consists of 14 residues. As DNA, the CDR3 is TGTGCCAGCAGCAAAACAGGGGGCACAGATACGCAGTATTTT. This encodes CASSKTGGTDTQYF.

The chain is built from TRBV7-8 and TRBJ2-4; 13 bases fit TRBD2. Germline CDR1 reads SGHVS; CDR2 reads FQNEAQ. This CDR3 contains 16 residues. V lost 5 bases to trimming and J lost 14 bases; unmatched junction nucleotides: 15. CDR3 coding DNA: TGTGCCAGCAGCCACCGGGATAGGGGACTAGCGGGATATAAGTACTTC. Translated: CASSHRDRGLAGYKYF. Using reference TRBV7-8 and TRBJ2-4 for the parts outside the CDR3, the full variable domain is GAGVSQSPRYKVAKRGQDVALRCDPISGHVSLFWYQQALGQGPEFLTYFQNEAQLDKSGLPSDRFFAERPEGSVSTLKIQRTQQEDSAVYLCASSHRDRGLAGYKYFGAGTRLSVL.

The V call is TRBV7-6, the J call TRBJ2-1; tentatively, D is TRBD1 (5 bases). Per germline, CDR1 SGHVS and CDR2 FNYEAQ. The CDR3 has 17 residues. Trimming stripped 5 bases from V and 7 bases from J, with 24 bases between. The CDR3 DNA reads as TGTGCCAGCAGCCCTCCAGTAGGCAGGGAAGTTGGAAATGAGCAGTTCTTC. It specifies CASSPPVGREVGNEQFF. The variable domain in full, with the rest retrieved from reference TRBV7-6 and TRBJ2-1, is GAGVSQSPRYKVTKRGQDVALRCDPISGHVSLYWYRQALGQGPEFLTYFNYEAQQDKSGLPNDRFSAERPEGSISTLTIQRTEQRDSAMYRCASSPPVGREVGNEQFFGPGTRLTVL.

The chain carries TRBV5-4 and TRBJ2-7; 7 bases match TRBD2. The germline V gene encodes CDR1 SGHNT and CDR2 YYREEE (reference sequence). V gave up 4 bases and J gave up 3 bases; unmatched junction bases: 10. This CDR3 region has 15 residues. In nucleotides, the CDR3 is TGTGCCAGCAGCCCCAGCGGGGAGTGGGACTACGAGCAGTACTTC. Amino acids: CASSPSGEWDYEQYF.

The V and J genes are TRBV5-5 and TRBJ1-1, with 10 bases aligning to TRBD1. The germline CDR1 and CDR2 sequences are SGHKS and YYEKEE (reference sequence). The J segment lost 4 bases and the V segment lost 4 bases, leaving 4 bases of the junction unmatched. This CDR3 contains 14 residues. The CDR3 region has the DNA TGTGCCAGCAGCGCTGGACAGGGGGGCACTGAAGCTTTCTTT. Translation: CASSAGQGGTEAFF.

The V and J genes are TRBV5-1 and TRBJ2-7, with 10 nucleotides matching TRBD1. V trimming: 3 bases; J trimming: 2 bases; junction bases outside the gene matches: 2. Germline V lookup: CDR1 SGHRS, CDR2 YFSETQ. The CDR3 spans 14 residues. The CDR3 region has the DNA TGCGCCAGCAGCTCCGGACAGGGGGCCTACGAGCAGTACTTC. This codes for CASSSGQGAYEQYF. Combining the CDR3 with reference TRBV5-1 and TRBJ2-7 gives the whole variable domain KAGVTQTPRYLIKTRGQQVTLSCSPISGHRSVSWYQQTPGQGLQFLFEYFSETQRNKGNFPGRFSGRQFSNSRSEMNVSTLELGDSALYLCASSSGQGAYEQYFGPGTRLTVT.

The rearrangement uses TRBV6-5 and TRBJ2-5, with 7 bases matching TRBD1. Germline lookup yields CDR1 MNHEY and CDR2 SVGAGI. CDR3 length equals 15 residues. The ends lost 1 base at V and 7 bases at J; junction bases unmatched: 9. CDR3 DNA: TGTGCCAGCAGTTACTTGGGACAGTTTTCCCGGACCCAGTACTTC. Translated: CASSYLGQFSRTQYF.

This clone has just one count. The gene calls are TRBV27 and TRBJ1-2, with TRBD1 matching 8 bases. This CDR3 region has 14 residues. V was pared by 5 bases and J by 8 bases, with 10 bases of the junction left unmatched. CDR1 and CDR2 (germline): MNHEY, SMNVEV (reference sequence). CDR3 bases: TGTGCCAGCAGTGGGCATGACAGGGGTGGAGGCTACACCTTC. Its protein is CASSGHDRGGGYTF.

This sequence joins TRBV4-1 and TRBJ1-1; tentative D call: TRBD1 (5 bases). The CDR3 consists of 15 residues. Trimming pared 0 bases from V and 5 bases from J, leaving 13 bases between. Germline-derived CDR1 and CDR2 are MGHRA and YSYEKL. CDR3 DNA: TGCGCCAGCAGCCAAGAACCGGGGGTTGTTACTGAAGCTTTCTTT. Translating gives CASSQEPGVVTEAFF.

V gene TRBV3-1 (or the pseudogene TRBV3-2) combines with J gene TRBJ2-6; possible D gene TRBD1, 6 bases. Trimming cost V 3 bases and J 1 base, with 13 bases left between them. This CDR3 has 17 residues. CDR1 is LGHDT and CDR2 is YNNKEL in the germline V gene (reference sequence). CDR3 sequence: CASSQAHRESGANVLTF. The DNA of the CDR3 is TGTGCCAGCAGCCAGGCCCACAGGGAGTCTGGGGCCAACGTCCTGACTTTC.